This TCR beta chain was recorded in a study of cytomegalovirus exposure and HLA in healthy donors. Study results and caveats: Among the CMV-associated chains, a few were confirmed in vitro as specific for CMV antigens. Compared with the approximately 700-donor mean, an Asian-associated ancestry cluster reportedly had fewer N-insertions, according to a later analysis. Previous analysis showed most TCR beta V segments were productive about 87% or about 30% of the time.

As to this clone: Its target is unknown.

PCR used 60 Vbeta primers and 13 Jbeta primers. Method: immunoSEQ multiplex PCR; TCRdb's copy keeps in-frame clones and lacks some. The sample yields 120,000 or so clones, under 80% seen once. Sequences were obtained from PBMCs. This sequence originates from a man in his 60s in good health and CMV-seropositive.

The CDR3 region is CASSLTWGEMNTEAFF. CDR3 coding DNA: TGTGCCAGCAGCTTAACCTGGGGGGAAATGAACACTGAAGCTTTCTTT. This chain connects TRBV11-2 to TRBJ1-1, with a possible D match to TRBD1 (5 bases). CDR1 SGHAT and CDR2 FQNNGV come from the germline V gene. V was trimmed by 2 bases and J by 0 bases, leaving 13 bases between them. The CDR3 runs 16 residues.